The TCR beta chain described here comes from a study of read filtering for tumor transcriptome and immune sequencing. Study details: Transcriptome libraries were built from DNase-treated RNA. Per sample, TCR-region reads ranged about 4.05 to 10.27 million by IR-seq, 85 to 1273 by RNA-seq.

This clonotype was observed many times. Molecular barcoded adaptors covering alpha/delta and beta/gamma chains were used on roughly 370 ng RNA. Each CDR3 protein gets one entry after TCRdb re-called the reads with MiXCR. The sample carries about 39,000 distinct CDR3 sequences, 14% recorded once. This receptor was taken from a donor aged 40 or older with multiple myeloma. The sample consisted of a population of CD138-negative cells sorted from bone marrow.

CDR3 DNA sequence: TGTGCCAGCACCTCTATAGATACGCAGTATTTT. Amino acids: CASTSIDTQYF. This rearrangement joins TRBV6-2 or TRBV6-3 to TRBJ2-3; D call uncertain. The germline V and J ends were trimmed by 7 bases and 5 bases, with 7 bases remaining between them. Per germline, CDR1 MNHEY and CDR2 SVGEGT. The CDR3 spans 11 residues.